This T cell receptor beta chain appears in the sequencing data of a study of shared clonotypes between healthy human individuals. The V end was cut by 6 bases, the J end by 1 base, with 6 bases between. Germline V gene data show CDR1 as SGHAT and CDR2 as FQNNGV. The CDR3 loop spans 12 amino acids. This clone was seen only once. Its antigen is unidentified. This likely stems from a read error, as it lies one base from a far larger clone. This sample also contains other DNA sequences that code for the same CDR3. Study results and caveats: Memory subsets generally showed smaller estimated richness than naive subsets did.

The input for sorted-subset replicate PCRs was approximately 200 ng DNA, 30,000 or so T cell genomes. Produced via immunoSEQ multiplex PCR; TCRdb's table is partial and in-frame only. The profile shows around 690,000 clones, around 90% of them singletons. The TCR comes from a man aged 18-30 years in good health. Some clones in this sample may be carry-over from other donors' samples. Sequencing was done on a sample of memory CD8+ T cells from PBMCs. Indicated subset: CD45RO+ cells pooled with CCR7-negative TemRA cells. This chain links TRBV11-2 with TRBJ1-1; D unclear. CDR3 sequence reads: CASSTANTEAFF. The CDR3 DNA is TGTGCCAGCAGTACGGCGAACACTGAAGCTTTCTTT.